A single TCR beta chain is shown here with its context. The sample comes from a study of blood T cell repertoires in COVID-19. Turning to the study itself: Spain, Italy and the United States supplied samples that represented acute and convalescent COVID-19. T cells, B-cell-depleted T cells, or PBMCs supplied cDNA or gDNA.

Original processing methods: Nucleated cell counts were estimated from reference gene primer amplification. Sequencing was performed with immunoSEQ multiplex PCR; in TCRdb, only in-frame clones are kept and a portion is missing. Clonal size and the V and J genes are those of that table, whereas D and trimming came from the DNA. The repertoire holds 95,000 to 150,000 clones, with approximately 90% as singletons. There are 17 residues in the CDR3. CDR1 is SGHTA and CDR2 is FQGNSA in the germline V gene. Trimming shortened V by 0 bases and J by 0 bases, and 9 bases separated the two germline ends. This chain uses TRBV7-2 with TRBJ2-6; D call uncertain. Sequencing input: peripheral blood. This clonotype was obtained from a man between 40 and 49 years old with acute or convalescent COVID-19. The CDR3 DNA reads TGTGCCAGCAGCTTAGCGGTCCCGAGCTCTGGGGCCAACGTCCTGACTTTC. Its protein product is CASSLAVPSSGANVLTF.